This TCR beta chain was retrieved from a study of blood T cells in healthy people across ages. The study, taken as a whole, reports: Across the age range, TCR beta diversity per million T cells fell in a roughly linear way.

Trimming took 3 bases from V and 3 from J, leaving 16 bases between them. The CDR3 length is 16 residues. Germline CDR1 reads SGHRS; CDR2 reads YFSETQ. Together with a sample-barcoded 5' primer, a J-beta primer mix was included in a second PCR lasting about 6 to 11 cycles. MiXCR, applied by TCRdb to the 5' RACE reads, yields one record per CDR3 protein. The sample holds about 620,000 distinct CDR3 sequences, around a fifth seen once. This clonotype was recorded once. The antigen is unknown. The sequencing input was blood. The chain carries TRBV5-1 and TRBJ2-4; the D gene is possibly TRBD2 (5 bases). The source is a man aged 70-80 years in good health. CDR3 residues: CASSSRERGIKNIQYF. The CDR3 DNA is TGCGCCAGCAGCTCGAGGGAAAGAGGGATCAAAAACATTCAGTACTTC.